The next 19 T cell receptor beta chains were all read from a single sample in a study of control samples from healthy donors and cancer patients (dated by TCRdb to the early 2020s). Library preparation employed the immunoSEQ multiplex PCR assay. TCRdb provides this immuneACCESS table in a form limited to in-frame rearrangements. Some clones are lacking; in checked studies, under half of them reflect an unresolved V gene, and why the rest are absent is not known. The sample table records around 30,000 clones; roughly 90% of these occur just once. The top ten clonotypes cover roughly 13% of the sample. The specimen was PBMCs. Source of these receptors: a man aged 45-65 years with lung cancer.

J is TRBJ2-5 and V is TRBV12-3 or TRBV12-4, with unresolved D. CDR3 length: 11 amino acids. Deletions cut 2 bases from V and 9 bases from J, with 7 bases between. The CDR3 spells CASSLSEAQYF. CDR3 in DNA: TGTGCCAGCAGTTTAAGTGAGGCCCAGTACTTC.

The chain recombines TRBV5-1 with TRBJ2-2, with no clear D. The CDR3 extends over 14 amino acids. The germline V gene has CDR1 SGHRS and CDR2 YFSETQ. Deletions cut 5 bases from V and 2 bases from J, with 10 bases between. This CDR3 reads CASSEETNTGELFF. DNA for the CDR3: TGCGCCAGCAGTGAGGAAACCAACACCGGGGAGCTGTTTTTT.

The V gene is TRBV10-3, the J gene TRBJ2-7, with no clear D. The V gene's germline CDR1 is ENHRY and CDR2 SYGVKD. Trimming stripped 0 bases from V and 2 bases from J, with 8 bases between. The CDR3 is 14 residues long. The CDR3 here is CAISESRNAYEQYF. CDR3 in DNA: TGTGCCATCAGTGAGTCGAGGAATGCCTACGAGCAGTACTTC.

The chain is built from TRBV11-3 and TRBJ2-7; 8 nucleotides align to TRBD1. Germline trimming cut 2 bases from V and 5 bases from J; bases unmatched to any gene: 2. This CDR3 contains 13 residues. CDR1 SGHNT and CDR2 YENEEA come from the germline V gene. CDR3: CASSLTGGHEQYF. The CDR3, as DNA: TGTGCCAGCAGCTTAACAGGGGGGCACGAGCAGTACTTC. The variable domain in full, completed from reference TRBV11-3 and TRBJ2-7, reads EAGVVQSPRYKIIEKKQPVAFWCNPISGHNTLYWYLQNLGQGPELLIRYENEEAVDDSQLPKDRFSAERLKGVDSTLKIQPAELGDSAVYLCASSLTGGHEQYFGPGTRLTVT.

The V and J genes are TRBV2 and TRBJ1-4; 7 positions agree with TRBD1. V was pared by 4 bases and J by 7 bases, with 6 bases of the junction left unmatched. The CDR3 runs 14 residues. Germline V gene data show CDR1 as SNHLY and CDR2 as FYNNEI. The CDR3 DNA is TGTGCCAGCAGTGGCCGACAGGGAATTGAAAAACTGTTTTTT. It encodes CASSGRQGIEKLFF.

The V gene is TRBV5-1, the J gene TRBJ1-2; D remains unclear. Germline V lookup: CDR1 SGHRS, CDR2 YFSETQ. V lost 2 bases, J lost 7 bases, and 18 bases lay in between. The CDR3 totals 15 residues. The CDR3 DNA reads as TGCGCCAGCAGCTTTTCGGCTGGAGATCCCCTTGGCTACACCTTC. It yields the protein CASSFSAGDPLGYTF.

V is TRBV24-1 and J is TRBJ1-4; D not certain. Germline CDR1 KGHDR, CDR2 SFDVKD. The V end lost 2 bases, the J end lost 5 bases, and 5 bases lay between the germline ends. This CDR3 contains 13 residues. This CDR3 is CATSDSGNEKLFF. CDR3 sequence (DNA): TGTGCCACCAGTGATTCGGGGAATGAAAAACTGTTTTTT.

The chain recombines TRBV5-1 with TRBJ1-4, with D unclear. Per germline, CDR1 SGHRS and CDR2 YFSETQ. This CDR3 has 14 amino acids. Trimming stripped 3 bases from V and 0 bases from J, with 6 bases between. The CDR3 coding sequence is TGCGCCAGCAGCTCTCTAGCAACTAATGAAAAACTGTTTTTT. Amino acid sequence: CASSSLATNEKLFF.

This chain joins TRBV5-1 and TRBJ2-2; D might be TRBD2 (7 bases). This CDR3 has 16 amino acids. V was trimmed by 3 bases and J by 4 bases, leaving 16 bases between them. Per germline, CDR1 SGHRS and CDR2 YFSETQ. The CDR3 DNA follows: TGCGCCAGCAGCTCCTACGGGGGGCAGAGCACCGGGGAGCTGTTTTTT. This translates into CASSSYGGQSTGELFF.

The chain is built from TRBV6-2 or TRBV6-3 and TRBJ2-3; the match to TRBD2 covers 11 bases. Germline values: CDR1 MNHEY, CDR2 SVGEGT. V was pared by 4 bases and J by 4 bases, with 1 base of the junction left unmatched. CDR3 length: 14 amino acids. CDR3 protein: CASSWTSGSDTQYF. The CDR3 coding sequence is TGTGCCAGCAGTTGGACTAGCGGGTCAGATACGCAGTATTTT.

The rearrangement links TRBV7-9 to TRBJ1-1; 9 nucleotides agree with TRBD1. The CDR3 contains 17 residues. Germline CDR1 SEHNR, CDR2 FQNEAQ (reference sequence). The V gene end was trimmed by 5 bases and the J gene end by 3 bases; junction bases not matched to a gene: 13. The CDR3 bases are TGTGCCAGCAGCGTTTACAGGGGGCACGTAAGGGACACTGAAGCTTTCTTT. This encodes CASSVYRGHVRDTEAFF.

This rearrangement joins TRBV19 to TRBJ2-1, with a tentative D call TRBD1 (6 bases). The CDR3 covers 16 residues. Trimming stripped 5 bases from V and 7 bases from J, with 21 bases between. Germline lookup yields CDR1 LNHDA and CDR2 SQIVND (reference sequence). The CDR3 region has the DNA TGTGCCAGTAGTCCCAGGGGTGGTGGGGGCAGGAATGAGCAGTTCTTC. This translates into CASSPRGGGGRNEQFF.

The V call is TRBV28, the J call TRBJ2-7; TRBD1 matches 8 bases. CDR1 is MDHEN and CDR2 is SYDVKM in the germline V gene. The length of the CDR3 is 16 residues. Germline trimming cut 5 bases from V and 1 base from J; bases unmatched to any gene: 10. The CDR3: CASSPRTGSVSYEQYF. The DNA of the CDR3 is TGTGCCAGCAGTCCAAGGACAGGGTCGGTATCCTACGAGCAGTACTTC.

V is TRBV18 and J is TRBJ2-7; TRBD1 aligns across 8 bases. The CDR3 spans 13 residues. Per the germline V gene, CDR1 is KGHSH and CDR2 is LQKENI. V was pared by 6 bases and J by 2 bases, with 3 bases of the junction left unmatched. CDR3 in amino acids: CASSQGQAYEQYF. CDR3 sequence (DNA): TGTGCCAGCTCTCAGGGACAGGCCTACGAGCAGTACTTC. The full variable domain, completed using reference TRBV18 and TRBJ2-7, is NAGVMQNPRHLVRRRGQEARLRCSPMKGHSHVYWYRQLPEEGLKFMVYLQKENIIDESGMPKERFSAEFPKEGPSILRIQQVVRGDSAAYFCASSQGQAYEQYFGPGTRLTVT.

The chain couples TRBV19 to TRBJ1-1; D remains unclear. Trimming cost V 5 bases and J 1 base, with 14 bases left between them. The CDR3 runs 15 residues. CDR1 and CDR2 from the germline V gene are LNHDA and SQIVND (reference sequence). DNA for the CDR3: TGTGCCAGTAGTCTTGATGACACAACGAACACTGAAGCTTTCTTT. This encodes CASSLDDTTNTEAFF.

In DNA form, the CDR3 reads TGTGCCAGCACCCGGGGGTCTGGAAACACCATATATTTT. Translation: CASTRGSGNTIYF. This chain connects TRBV5-8 to TRBJ1-3; D possibly corresponds to TRBD1 (5 bases). The CDR3 runs 13 residues. Trimming stripped 6 bases from V and 1 base from J, with 8 bases between. Germline CDR1 is SGHTS and CDR2 is YDEGEE.

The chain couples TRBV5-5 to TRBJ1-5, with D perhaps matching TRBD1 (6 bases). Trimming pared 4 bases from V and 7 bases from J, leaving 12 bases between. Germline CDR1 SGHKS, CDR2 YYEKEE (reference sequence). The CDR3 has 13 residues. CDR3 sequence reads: CASSTMTGQPQHF. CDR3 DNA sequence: TGTGCCAGCAGCACTATGACAGGCCAGCCCCAGCATTTT.

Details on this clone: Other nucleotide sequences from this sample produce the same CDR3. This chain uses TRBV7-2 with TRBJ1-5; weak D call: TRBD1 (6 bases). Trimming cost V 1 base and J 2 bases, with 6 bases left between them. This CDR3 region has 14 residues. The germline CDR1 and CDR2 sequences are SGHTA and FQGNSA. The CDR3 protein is CASSLDRGNQPQHF. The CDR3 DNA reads TGTGCCAGCAGCTTAGACAGGGGCAATCAGCCCCAGCATTTT. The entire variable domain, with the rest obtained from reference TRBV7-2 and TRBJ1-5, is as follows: GAGVSQSPSNKVTEKGKDVELRCDPISGHTALYWYRQSLGQGLEFLIYFQGNSAPDKSGLPSDRFSAERTGGSVSTLTIQRTQQEDSAVYLCASSLDRGNQPQHFGDGTRLSIL.

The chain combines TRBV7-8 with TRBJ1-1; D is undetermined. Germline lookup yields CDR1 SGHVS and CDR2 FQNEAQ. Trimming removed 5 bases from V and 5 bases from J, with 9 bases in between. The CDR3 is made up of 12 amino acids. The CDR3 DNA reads TGTGCCAGCAGCCGAGAGGGAACTGAAGCTTTCTTT. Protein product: CASSREGTEAFF.